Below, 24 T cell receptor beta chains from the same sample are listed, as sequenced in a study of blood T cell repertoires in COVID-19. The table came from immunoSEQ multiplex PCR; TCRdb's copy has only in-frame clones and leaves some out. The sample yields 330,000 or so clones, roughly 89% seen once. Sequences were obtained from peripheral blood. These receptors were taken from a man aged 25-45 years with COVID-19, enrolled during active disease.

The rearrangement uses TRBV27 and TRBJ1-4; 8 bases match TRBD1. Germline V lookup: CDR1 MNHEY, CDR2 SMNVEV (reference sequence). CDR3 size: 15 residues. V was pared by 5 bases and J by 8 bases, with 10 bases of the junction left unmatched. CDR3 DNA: TGTGCCAGCAGTCCAGGGGACAGGACGGGGGAAAAACTGTTTTTT. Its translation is CASSPGDRTGEKLFF.

The CDR3: CASSFQGYNEKLFF. The CDR3 DNA is TGCGCCAGCAGCTTCCAGGGGTATAATGAAAAACTGTTTTTT. This chain connects TRBV5-1 to TRBJ1-4, with TRBD1 as a possible D gene (6 bases). Germline V gene data show CDR1 as SGHRS and CDR2 as YFSETQ. This CDR3 comprises 14 residues. V was cut by 2 bases and J by 4 bases, with 9 bases left in between. The complete variable domain, with remaining parts taken from reference TRBV5-1 and TRBJ1-4, reads KAGVTQTPRYLIKTRGQQVTLSCSPISGHRSVSWYQQTPGQGLQFLFEYFSETQRNKGNFPGRFSGRQFSNSRSEMNVSTLELGDSALYLCASSFQGYNEKLFFGSGTQLSVL.

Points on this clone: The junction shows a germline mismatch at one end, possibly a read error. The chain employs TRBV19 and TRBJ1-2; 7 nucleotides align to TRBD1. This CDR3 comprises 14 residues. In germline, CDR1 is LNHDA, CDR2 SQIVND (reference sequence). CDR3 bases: TGTGCCAGTAGTGCGAACCAGGGGGGCTATGGCGACACCTTC. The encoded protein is CASSANQGGYGDTF.

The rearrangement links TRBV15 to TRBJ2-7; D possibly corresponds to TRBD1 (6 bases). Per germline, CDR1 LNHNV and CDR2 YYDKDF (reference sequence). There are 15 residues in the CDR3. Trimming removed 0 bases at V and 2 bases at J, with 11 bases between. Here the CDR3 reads CATSRDWQGTYEQYF. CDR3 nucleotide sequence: TGTGCCACCAGCAGAGATTGGCAGGGGACCTACGAGCAGTACTTC.

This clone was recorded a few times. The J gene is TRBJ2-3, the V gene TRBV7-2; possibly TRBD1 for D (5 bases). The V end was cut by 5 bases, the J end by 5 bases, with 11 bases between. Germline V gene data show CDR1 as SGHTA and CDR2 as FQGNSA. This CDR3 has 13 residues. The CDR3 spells CASSNQGLDTQYF. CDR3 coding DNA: TGTGCCAGCAGCAATCAGGGTTTAGATACGCAGTATTTT.

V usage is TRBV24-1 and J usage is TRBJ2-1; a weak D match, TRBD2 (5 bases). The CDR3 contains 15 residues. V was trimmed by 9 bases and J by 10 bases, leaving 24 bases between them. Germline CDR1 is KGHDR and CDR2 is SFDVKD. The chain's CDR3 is CATARSGHERPEQFF. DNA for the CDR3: TGTGCCACCGCTAGATCAGGTCATGAGCGGCCCGAGCAGTTCTTC.

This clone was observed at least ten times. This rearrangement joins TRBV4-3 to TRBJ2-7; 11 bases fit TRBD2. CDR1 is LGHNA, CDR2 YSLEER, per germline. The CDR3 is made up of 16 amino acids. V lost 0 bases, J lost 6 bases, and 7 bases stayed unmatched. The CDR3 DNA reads TGCGCCAGCAGCCAAGAGGGGCTAGCGGGAGGTGGCGAGCAGTACTTC. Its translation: CASSQEGLAGGGEQYF.

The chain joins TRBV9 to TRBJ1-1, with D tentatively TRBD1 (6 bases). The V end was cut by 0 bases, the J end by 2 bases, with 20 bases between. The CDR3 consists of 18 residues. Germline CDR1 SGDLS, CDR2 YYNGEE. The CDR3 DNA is TGTGCCAGCAGCGTAGGGTTAAGGGAGGGACACTCAAACACTGAAGCTTTCTTT. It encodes CASSVGLREGHSNTEAFF.

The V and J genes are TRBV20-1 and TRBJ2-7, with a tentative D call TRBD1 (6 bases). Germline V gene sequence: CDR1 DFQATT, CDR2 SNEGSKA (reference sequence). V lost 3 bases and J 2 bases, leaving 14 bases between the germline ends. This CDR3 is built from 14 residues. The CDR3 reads CSASITGTTYEQYF. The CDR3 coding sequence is TGCAGTGCTAGTATTACCGGGACAACCTACGAGCAGTACTTC.

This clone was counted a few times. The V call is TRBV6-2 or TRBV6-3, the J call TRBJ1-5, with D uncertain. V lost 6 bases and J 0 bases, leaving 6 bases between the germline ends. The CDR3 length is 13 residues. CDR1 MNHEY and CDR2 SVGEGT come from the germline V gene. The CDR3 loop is CASSPYSNQPQHF. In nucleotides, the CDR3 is TGTGCCAGCAGCCCGTATAGCAATCAGCCCCAGCATTTT.

The CDR3 region has the DNA TGTGCCAGCAGCCACGATAATGCAATGAGGGAGTCGCAAGCCAAAAACATTCAGTACTTC. Translating it yields CASSHDNAMRESQAKNIQYF. This chain uses TRBV7-8 with TRBJ2-4; possibly TRBD2 for D (5 bases). The length of the CDR3 is 20 residues. From germline, CDR1 is SGHVS and CDR2 FQNEAQ. Between the trimmed V and J ends, which lost 5 bases and 0 bases, there was a span of 26 bases.

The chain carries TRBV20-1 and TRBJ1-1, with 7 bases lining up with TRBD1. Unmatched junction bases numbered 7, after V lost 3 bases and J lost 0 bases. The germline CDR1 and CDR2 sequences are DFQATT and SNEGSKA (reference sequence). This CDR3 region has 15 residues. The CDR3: CSASRQGNMNTEAFF. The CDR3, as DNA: TGCAGTGCTAGTAGACAGGGAAACATGAACACTGAAGCTTTCTTT.

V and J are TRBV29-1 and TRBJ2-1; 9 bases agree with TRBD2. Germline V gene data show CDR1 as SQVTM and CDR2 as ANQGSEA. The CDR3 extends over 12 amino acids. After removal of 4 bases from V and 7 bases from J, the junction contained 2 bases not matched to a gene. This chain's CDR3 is CSVASGRNEQFF. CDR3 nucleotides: TGCAGCGTTGCCAGCGGGAGGAATGAGCAGTTCTTC.

The CDR3 protein is CASSPDRVGDEQFF. The CDR3 DNA follows: TGTGCCAGCTCACCGGACAGGGTGGGCGATGAGCAGTTCTTC. The V gene is TRBV18, the J gene TRBJ2-1, with TRBD1 matching 8 bases. V was pared by 3 bases and J by 8 bases, with 6 bases of the junction left unmatched. Germline-derived CDR1 and CDR2 are KGHSH and LQKENI. This CDR3 is 14 amino acids long. Looking up the rest from reference TRBV18 and TRBJ2-1 gives the full variable domain: NAGVMQNPRHLVRRRGQEARLRCSPMKGHSHVYWYRQLPEEGLKFMVYLQKENIIDESGMPKERFSAEFPKEGPSILRIQQVVRGDSAAYFCASSPDRVGDEQFFGPGTRLTVL.

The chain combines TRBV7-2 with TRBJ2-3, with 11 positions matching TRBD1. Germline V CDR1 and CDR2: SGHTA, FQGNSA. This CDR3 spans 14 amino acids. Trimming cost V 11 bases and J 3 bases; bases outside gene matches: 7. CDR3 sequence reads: CAGRDRGSTDTQYF. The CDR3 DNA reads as TGTGCCGGCCGGGACAGGGGGTCGACAGATACGCAGTATTTT. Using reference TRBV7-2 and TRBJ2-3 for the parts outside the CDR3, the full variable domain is GAGVSQSPSNKVTEKGKDVELRCDPISGHTALYWYRQSLGQGLEFLIYFQGNSAPDKSGLPSDRFSAERTGGSVSTLTIQRTQQEDSAVYLCAGRDRGSTDTQYFGPGTRLTVL.

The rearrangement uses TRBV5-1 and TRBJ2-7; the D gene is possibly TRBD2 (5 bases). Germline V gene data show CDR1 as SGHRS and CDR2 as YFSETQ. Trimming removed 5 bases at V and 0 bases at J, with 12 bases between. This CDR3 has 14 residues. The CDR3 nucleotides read TGCGCCAGCAGGGATATCGGGATCTCCTACGAGCAGTACTTC. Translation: CASRDIGISYEQYF.

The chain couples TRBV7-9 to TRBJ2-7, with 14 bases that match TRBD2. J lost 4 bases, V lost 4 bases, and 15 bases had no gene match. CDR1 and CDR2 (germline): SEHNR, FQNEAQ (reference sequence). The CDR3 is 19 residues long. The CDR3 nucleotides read TGTGCCAGCAGCTACGTTCCGGGACTAGCGGGAGAAGGTGGTTACGAGCAGTACTTC. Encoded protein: CASSYVPGLAGEGGYEQYF.

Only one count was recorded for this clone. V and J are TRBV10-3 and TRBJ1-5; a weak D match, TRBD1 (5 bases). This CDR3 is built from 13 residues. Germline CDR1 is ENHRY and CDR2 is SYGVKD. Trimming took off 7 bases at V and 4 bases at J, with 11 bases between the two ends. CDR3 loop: CAINGGGNQPQHF. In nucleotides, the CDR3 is TGTGCCATCAACGGGGGGGGGAATCAGCCCCAGCATTTT.

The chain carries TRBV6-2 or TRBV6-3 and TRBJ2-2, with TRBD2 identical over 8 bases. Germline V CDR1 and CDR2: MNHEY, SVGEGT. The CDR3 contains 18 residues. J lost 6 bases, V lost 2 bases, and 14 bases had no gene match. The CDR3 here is CASSYRPQSTGRAGELFF. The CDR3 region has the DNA TGTGCCAGCAGTTACCGTCCCCAGTCGACCGGGAGGGCCGGGGAGCTGTTTTTT.

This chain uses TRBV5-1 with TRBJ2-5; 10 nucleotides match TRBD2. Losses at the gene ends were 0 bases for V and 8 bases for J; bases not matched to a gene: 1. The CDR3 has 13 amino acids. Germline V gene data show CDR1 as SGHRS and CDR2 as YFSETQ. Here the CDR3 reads CASSLELAGTQYF. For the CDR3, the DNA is TGCGCCAGCAGCTTGGAACTAGCGGGAACCCAGTACTTC.

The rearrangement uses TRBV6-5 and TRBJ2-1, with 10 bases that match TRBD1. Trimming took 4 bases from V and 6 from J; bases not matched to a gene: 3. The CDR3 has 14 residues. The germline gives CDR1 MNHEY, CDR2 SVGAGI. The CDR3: CASSSGTGVNEQFF. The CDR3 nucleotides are TGTGCCAGCAGTTCAGGGACAGGGGTCAATGAGCAGTTCTTC.

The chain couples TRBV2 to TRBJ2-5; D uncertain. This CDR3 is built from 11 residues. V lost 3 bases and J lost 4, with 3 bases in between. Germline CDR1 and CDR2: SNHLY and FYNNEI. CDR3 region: CASSDRETQYF. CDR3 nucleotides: TGTGCCAGCAGTGACAGAGAGACCCAGTACTTC.

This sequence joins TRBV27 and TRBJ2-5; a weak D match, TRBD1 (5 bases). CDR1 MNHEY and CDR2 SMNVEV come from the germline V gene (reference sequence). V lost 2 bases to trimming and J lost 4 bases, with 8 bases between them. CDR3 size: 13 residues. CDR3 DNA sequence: TGTGCCAGCAGTTTAACAGGCTTAGAGACCCAGTACTTC. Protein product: CASSLTGLETQYF.

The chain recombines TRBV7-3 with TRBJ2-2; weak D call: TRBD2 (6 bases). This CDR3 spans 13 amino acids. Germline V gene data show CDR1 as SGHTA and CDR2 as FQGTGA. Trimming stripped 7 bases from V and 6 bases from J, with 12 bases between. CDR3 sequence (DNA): TGTGCCAGCAAAGGGAGCGGGCCCGGGGAGCTGTTTTTT. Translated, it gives CASKGSGPGELFF.